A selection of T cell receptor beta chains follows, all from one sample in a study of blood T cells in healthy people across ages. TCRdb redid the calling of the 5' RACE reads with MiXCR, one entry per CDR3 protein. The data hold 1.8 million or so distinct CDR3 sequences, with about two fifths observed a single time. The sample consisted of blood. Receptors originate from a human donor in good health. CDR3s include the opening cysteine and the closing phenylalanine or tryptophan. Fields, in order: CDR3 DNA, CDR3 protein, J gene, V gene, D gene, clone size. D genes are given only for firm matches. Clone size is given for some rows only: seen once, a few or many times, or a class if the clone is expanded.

CDR3 DNA: TGTGCCACCCAAGTCCCTGATGGCTACACCTTC
CDR3 protein: CATQVPDGYTF
J gene: TRBJ1-2
V gene: TRBV2
D gene: NA
clone size: NA

CDR3 DNA: TGCAGTGCTAGCGAGAGGACAGGGACGAGATACGAGCAGTACTTC
CDR3 protein: CSASERTGTRYEQYF
J gene: TRBJ2-7
V gene: TRBV20-1
D gene: TRBD1
clone size: few

CDR3 DNA: TGTGCCAGCAGTTTATCGACAGGGACCAACATTCAGTACTTC
CDR3 protein: CASSLSTGTNIQYF
J gene: TRBJ2-4
V gene: TRBV27
D gene: TRBD1
clone size: NA

CDR3 DNA: TGTGCCAGCAGTCCGGGCGGGGGGCTGGAGACCCAGTACTTC
CDR3 protein: CASSPGGGLETQYF
J gene: TRBJ2-5
V gene: TRBV6-2/TRBV6-3
D gene: TRBD2
clone size: few

CDR3 DNA: TGCAGCGTCCACAGGGTTTTCACTGAAGCTTTCTTT
CDR3 protein: CSVHRVFTEAFF
J gene: TRBJ1-1
V gene: TRBV29-1
D gene: NA
clone size: NA

CDR3 DNA: TGCGCCAGCAGCATGGGACTAGCGGCGACCAATGAGCAGTTCTTC
CDR3 protein: CASSMGLAATNEQFF
J gene: TRBJ2-1
V gene: TRBV5-1
D gene: TRBD2
clone size: NA

CDR3 DNA: TGTGCCACAGGGATGAACGAGCAGTACTTC
CDR3 protein: CATGMNEQYF
J gene: TRBJ2-7
V gene: TRBV10-3
D gene: NA
clone size: NA

CDR3 DNA: TGTGCCAGCAGCTTTGGGGGCCCAACGCAGGAGTATTTT
CDR3 protein: CASSFGGPTQEYF
J gene: TRBJ2-3
V gene: TRBV7-2
D gene: NA
clone size: NA

CDR3 DNA: TGTGCCAGCAGCCCGACCCCCCGGTCGAACACCGGGGAGCTGTTTTTT
CDR3 protein: CASSPTPRSNTGELFF
J gene: TRBJ2-2
V gene: TRBV7-3
D gene: NA
clone size: NA

CDR3 DNA: TGTGCCAGCAGTGAAGCCCGCTTTCCAGATACGCAGTATTTT
CDR3 protein: CASSEARFPDTQYF
J gene: TRBJ2-3
V gene: TRBV2
D gene: NA
clone size: once

CDR3 DNA: TGTGCCAGCAGCTACTTAGGACAGGGGAGGAACTATGGCTACACCTTC
CDR3 protein: CASSYLGQGRNYGYTF
J gene: TRBJ1-2
V gene: TRBV9
D gene: TRBD1
clone size: few

CDR3 DNA: TGTGCCAGCAGTCCCGGCGGGGGGAACAGGGGAAATGAAAAACTGTTTTTT
CDR3 protein: CASSPGGGNRGNEKLFF
J gene: TRBJ1-4
V gene: TRBV12-3/TRBV12-4
D gene: TRBD1
clone size: NA

CDR3 DNA: TGTGCCAGCACCACTAGCGAGGGATACGAGCAGTTCTTC
CDR3 protein: CASTTSEGYEQFF
J gene: TRBJ2-1
V gene: TRBV2
D gene: TRBD2
clone size: NA

CDR3 DNA: TGTGCCAGCGGTGGGGCGGGGAATGAAAAACTGTTTTTT
CDR3 protein: CASGGAGNEKLFF
J gene: TRBJ1-4
V gene: TRBV2
D gene: NA
clone size: few

CDR3 DNA: TGTACCAGCAGCTATCAATTTTCACCCCTCCACTTT
CDR3 protein: CTSSYQFSPLHF
J gene: TRBJ1-6
V gene: TRBV7-2
D gene: NA
clone size: NA

CDR3 DNA: TGTGCCATCCAACTTGACAGGATGGGGGTCGGCTACACCTTC
CDR3 protein: CAIQLDRMGVGYTF
J gene: TRBJ1-2
V gene: TRBV10-3
D gene: NA
clone size: NA

CDR3 DNA: TGCGCCAGCAGCAGGAGAGAGGGATTTGGCACAGATACGCAGTATTTT
CDR3 protein: CASSRREGFGTDTQYF
J gene: TRBJ2-3
V gene: TRBV5-1
D gene: NA
clone size: NA

CDR3 DNA: TGTGCCAACAGTGAGAGCCGGGACTTACAAGAGACCCAGTACTTC
CDR3 protein: CANSESRDLQETQYF
J gene: TRBJ2-5
V gene: TRBV10-3
D gene: NA
clone size: NA

CDR3 DNA: TGTGTCAGCAGTTTAAGGAGTGTGAACTATGGCTACACCTTC
CDR3 protein: CVSSLRSVNYGYTF
J gene: TRBJ1-2
V gene: TRBV6-2/TRBV6-3
D gene: NA
clone size: few

CDR3 DNA: TGTGCCAGCAGCCCGAACAGGGTGAACACTGAAGCTTTCTTT
CDR3 protein: CASSPNRVNTEAFF
J gene: TRBJ1-1
V gene: TRBV12-3/TRBV12-4
D gene: NA
clone size: NA

CDR3 DNA: TGTGCCAGCAGTTACGGGCAGCCCATATTTGGCTACACCTTC
CDR3 protein: CASSYGQPIFGYTF
J gene: TRBJ1-2
V gene: TRBV6-5
D gene: NA
clone size: NA

CDR3 DNA: TGCGCCAGCGGTCGTGGCCCCGATTTCTTCATATCCGGGACAGGCAATCAGCCCCAGCATTTT
CDR3 protein: CASGRGPDFFISGTGNQPQHF
J gene: TRBJ1-5
V gene: TRBV5-1
D gene: TRBD1
clone size: NA

CDR3 DNA: TGCAGCGGAACCACAGGGGGCTCCTACAATGAGCAGTTCTTC
CDR3 protein: CSGTTGGSYNEQFF
J gene: TRBJ2-1
V gene: TRBV29-1
D gene: TRBD1
clone size: few